This TCR gamma chain was recovered during a study of gamma-delta chains in newborns, infants, children. Study-wide context: Microbial exposure reportedly drives polyclonal innate γδ T cell expansion after birth.

TCRdb called clones anew from the reads with CATT. The data contain roughly 2,500 gamma-chain clones, roughly a quarter of them singletons. Germline V gives CDR1 EGSTGY, CDR2 YDSYTSSV. The CDR3 is 12 residues long. The J segment lost 7 bases and the V segment lost 0 bases, leaving 3 bases of the junction unmatched. This receptor was identified in a child who was a newborn, infant or young child, either healthy, febrile or measles-vaccinated (not recorded which). Sequencing was carried out using blood. The chain has TRGV4 and TRGJ1 or TRGJ2. CDR3 in DNA: TGTGCCACCTGGGATGGGCCCTATAAGAAACTCTTT. This sequence encodes CATWDGPYKKLF.